These T cell receptor beta chains were read from a single sample in a study of blood T cells in healthy people across ages. TCRdb called the 5' RACE reads again in MiXCR, with one record for every CDR3 protein. This sample carries about 1.8 million distinct CDR3 sequences, approximately 50% of them seen once, and the ten largest clones take about 2.1%. Sequences were obtained from blood. Every receptor here comes from a woman in her 40s in good health. The CDR3 runs from the conserved cysteine through the conserved F or W. A D gene is named only where the DNA matches it firmly. Not every row has a clone size; where given, it reads once, few, many or a size class.

clone_size j_call v_call d_call cdr3_aa cdr3_nt
NA TRBJ2-4 TRBV18 NA CASSPSNPRTANIQYF TGTGCCAGCTCACCATCCAATCCTCGGACAGCAAACATTCAGTACTTC
NA TRBJ2-3 TRBV29-1 NA CSVKFGGTEDTQYF TGCAGCGTGAAATTCGGGGGGACAGAAGATACGCAGTATTTT
NA TRBJ2-3 TRBV12-3/TRBV12-4 NA CASSLLGIASTDTQYF TGTGCCAGCAGTTTACTGGGGATTGCTAGCACAGATACGCAGTATTTT
few TRBJ1-2 TRBV20-1 NA CSASWDNYGYTF TGCAGTGCTAGTTGGGACAACTATGGCTACACCTTC
NA TRBJ2-5 TRBV7-2 NA CASSLDRVETQHF TGTGCCAGCAGCTTAGATCGGGTCGAGACCCAGCACTTC
NA TRBJ2-5 TRBV20-1 NA CSAASATQYF TGCAGTGCCGCTTCGGCGACCCAGTACTTC
NA TRBJ1-2 TRBV5-1 NA CASSFQVREDSGYTF TGCGCCAGCAGCTTCCAGGTCCGGGAGGACTCTGGCTACACCTTC
few TRBJ2-7 TRBV29-1 TRBD1 CSVENPTGAFYEQYF TGCAGCGTTGAAAACCCTACAGGGGCCTTCTACGAGCAGTACTTC
NA TRBJ1-2 TRBV29-1 NA CSVESTTLYGYTF TGCAGCGTTGAATCTACAACCCTCTATGGCTACACCTTC
NA TRBJ2-7 TRBV7-2 TRBD1 CASSTRQGIYEQYF TGTGCCAGCAGCACCCGACAGGGGATCTACGAGCAGTACTTC
few TRBJ1-2 TRBV7-2 TRBD1 CASSPEGATRNYGYTF TGTGCCAGCAGCCCAGAGGGGGCCACACGTAACTATGGCTACACCTTC
few TRBJ1-5 TRBV7-9 NA CATRRGNQPQHF TGTGCCACCCGTCGCGGGAATCAGCCCCAGCATTTT